Listed below are T cell receptor beta chains from one sample, sequenced in a study of spatial heterogeneity in lung cancer. TCRdb itself ran the 5' RACE reads through MiXCR, one entry per CDR3 protein. The sample has around 98,000 distinct CDR3 sequences; roughly a fifth are singletons. The source material was PBMCs, sampled at follow-up. These receptor sequences come from a male donor with early-stage non-small cell lung cancer. The CDR3 runs from the conserved cysteine through the conserved F or W. The order of the fields is V gene, J gene, D gene, CDR3 protein. D genes are given only for firm matches.

TRBV20-1	TRBJ2-7	TRBD1	CSARAGTGTTYEQYF
TRBV19	TRBJ2-3	-	CASSWGAADTQYF
TRBV6-6	TRBJ2-5	-	CASRSTGETQYF
TRBV7-9	TRBJ1-4	TRBD1	CASSVGQGKKLFF
TRBV20-1	TRBJ1-1	-	CSAYGGMNTEAFF
TRBV3-1	TRBJ2-2	TRBD2	CASRRTGTSGTLQGTGELFF
TRBV7-2	TRBJ1-3	-	CASSPGHLSGNTIYF
TRBV29-1	TRBJ1-1	-	CSVENFQSEAFF
TRBV2	TRBJ2-1	-	CASSTGVNNEQFF
TRBV10-3	TRBJ1-1	-	CAISEYGGSTEAFF
TRBV9	TRBJ2-3	TRBD2	CASSEARWPSGEDTQYF
TRBV4-1	TRBJ1-5	-	CASSQTVNSNQPQHF
TRBV6-6	TRBJ2-5	TRBD1	CASSSSDRGRGETQYF
TRBV5-6	TRBJ2-1	TRBD1	CASSYVPGQGFNEQFF
TRBV20-1	TRBJ2-3	-	CSARVEGDDTDTQYF
TRBV6-2/TRBV6-3	TRBJ1-1	-	CASSWGRSTEAFF
TRBV4-1	TRBJ2-5	TRBD2	CASSQGSSGRGETQYF
TRBV9	TRBJ1-2	-	CASSLTGSAGNYGYTF
TRBV7-9	TRBJ2-5	TRBD2	CASSYTSGGYQETQYF
TRBV7-2	TRBJ2-1	TRBD2	CASSLSPFSGGANNEQFF
TRBV5-1	TRBJ2-5	TRBD2	CASSQTSGIGQTQYF
TRBV7-8	TRBJ2-2	-	CASSSRGGPGELFF
TRBV5-1	TRBJ2-7	-	CASRRAGTEAYEQYF
TRBV7-2	TRBJ1-6	-	CASSLQPSSYNSSLHF
TRBV6-2/TRBV6-3	TRBJ2-4	TRBD2	CASSRSGRLYIQYF
TRBV20-1	TRBJ2-3	-	CSARSTTTDRSTDTQYF
TRBV5-4	TRBJ2-1	TRBD2	CASSPPGGRAPNEQFF
TRBV5-1	TRBJ1-2	TRBD1	CASRNLQGNYGYTF
TRBV7-9	TRBJ2-1	-	CASSSASDRSYNEQFF
TRBV20-1	TRBJ2-1	-	CSARGAGTKGLNEQFF
TRBV3-1	TRBJ2-1	-	CASSQGSGTLYNEQFF
TRBV2	TRBJ1-1	-	CASRPENLNMNTEAFF
TRBV5-1	TRBJ1-4	-	CASSSSPLGGAEKLFF
TRBV7-8	TRBJ2-1	TRBD2	CASSSSGTKYNEQFF
TRBV9	TRBJ2-2	-	CASTRQANTGELFF
TRBV7-6	TRBJ1-1	-	CASSLSLGLNTEAFF
TRBV7-9	TRBJ1-5	-	CASSPSLGGPQPQHF
TRBV7-9	TRBJ2-5	-	CASSPKGGLASRRQETQYF
TRBV7-3	TRBJ2-2	-	CASSLHPTGNTGELFF
TRBV6-6	TRBJ2-7	-	CASSIGVTYEQYF
TRBV19	TRBJ2-7	-	CASSAGSGGLREQYF
TRBV5-1	TRBJ2-7	TRBD2	CASSTLTSGQTSQSF